These 5 T cell receptor beta chains share one sample of origin, sequenced in a study of blood T cell repertoires in COVID-19. Assay used: immunoSEQ multiplex PCR; TCRdb lists only in-frame clones, some missing. The repertoire consists of about 220,000 clones, with around 84% occurring once and the leading ten covering about 9%. Sequencing was performed on peripheral blood. These receptors were taken from a man in his fifties or sixties with active or convalescent COVID-19.

This clone appeared many times. The J gene is TRBJ1-1, the V gene TRBV27; D might be TRBD1 (5 bases). Trimming cost V 9 bases and J 3 bases, with 8 bases left between them. Per the germline V gene, CDR1 is MNHEY and CDR2 is SMNVEV (reference sequence). The CDR3 is 11 amino acids. The CDR3 bases are TGTGCCAGTGGGGGGGACACTGAAGCTTTCTTT. Protein product: CASGGDTEAFF.

CDR3 DNA sequence: TGCAGCGTTCGAACAGGGGGCGCTTTGAAGACCCAGTACTTC. Translating gives CSVRTGGALKTQYF. This sequence joins TRBV29-1 and TRBJ2-5, with 9 nucleotides matching TRBD1. CDR3 size: 14 residues. Germline V gives CDR1 SQVTM, CDR2 ANQGSEA. V gave up 5 bases and J gave up 6 bases; unmatched junction bases: 10.

V is TRBV15 and J is TRBJ2-7; a possible D gene is TRBD1 (5 bases). V was trimmed by 0 bases and J by 5 bases, leaving 14 bases between them. CDR1 LNHNV and CDR2 YYDKDF come from the germline V gene (reference sequence). CDR3 length: 15 amino acids. As DNA, the CDR3 is TGTGCCACCAGCAGAGATCGCAGGGCAGGCCACGAGCAGTACTTC. It yields the protein CATSRDRRAGHEQYF.

This clone is a singleton in its sample. The genes are TRBV19 and TRBJ1-5, with TRBD1 matching 7 bases. This CDR3 has 18 amino acids. CDR1 LNHDA and CDR2 SQIVND come from the germline V gene (reference sequence). J gave up 0 bases and V 4 bases, and 12 bases lay outside the gene matches. The CDR3 loop reads CASSNWQEGAYSNQPQHF. The CDR3 DNA reads as TGTGCCAGTAGTAATTGGCAGGAGGGGGCTTATAGCAATCAGCCCCAGCATTTT.

The rearrangement joins TRBV6-6 to TRBJ2-4; TRBD2 might be the D (5 bases). This CDR3 spans 12 amino acids. Germline loops: CDR1 MNHNY, CDR2 SVGAGI (reference sequence). V lost 0 bases to trimming and J lost 11 bases, with 8 bases between them. CDR3 loop: CASSYSPGFQYF. The CDR3 nucleotides read TGTGCCAGCAGTTACTCGCCGGGGTTTCAGTACTTC.